This TCR beta chain was captured by sequencing in a study of PD-L1 blockade in urothelial cancer. Produced via immunoSEQ multiplex PCR; TCRdb's table is partial and in-frame only. The sample holds 40,000 or so clones, roughly four fifths seen once. This clone was seen just once. The V and J ends lost 8 bases and 6 bases respectively, with 17 bases between them. CDR3 length equals 13 residues. Germline CDR1 reads MNHEY; CDR2 reads SVGAGI. The time point here: peripheral blood 6 weeks after treatment start. The chain recombines TRBV6-5 with TRBJ2-7; D possibly corresponds to TRBD1 (5 bases). Specimen: PBMCs, collected around atezolizumab (anti-PD-L1) treatment. The receptor comes from a man in his 60s with urothelial cancer. CDR3 coding DNA: TGTGCCAGCGCAGGAAACCTGGGGCGCGAGCAGTACTTC. As protein: CASAGNLGREQYF.